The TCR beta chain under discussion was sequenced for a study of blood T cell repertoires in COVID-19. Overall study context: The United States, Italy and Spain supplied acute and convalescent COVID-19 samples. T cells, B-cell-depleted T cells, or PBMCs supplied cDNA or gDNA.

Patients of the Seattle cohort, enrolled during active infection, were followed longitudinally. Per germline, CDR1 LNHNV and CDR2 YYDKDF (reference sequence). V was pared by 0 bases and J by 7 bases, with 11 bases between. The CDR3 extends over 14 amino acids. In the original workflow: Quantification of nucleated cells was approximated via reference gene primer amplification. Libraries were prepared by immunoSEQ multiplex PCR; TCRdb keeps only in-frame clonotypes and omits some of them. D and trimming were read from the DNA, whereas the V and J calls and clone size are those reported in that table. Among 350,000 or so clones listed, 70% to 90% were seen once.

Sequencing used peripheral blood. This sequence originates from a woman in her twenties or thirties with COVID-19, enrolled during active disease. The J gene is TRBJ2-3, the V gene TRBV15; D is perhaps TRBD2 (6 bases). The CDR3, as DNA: TGTGCCACCAGCAGAGATCGGGCGGGGAATACGCAGTATTTT. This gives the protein CATSRDRAGNTQYF. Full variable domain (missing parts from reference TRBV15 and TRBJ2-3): DAMVIQNPRYQVTQFGKPVTLSCSQTLNHNVMYWYQQKSSQAPKLLFHYYDKDFNNEADTPDNFQSRRPNTSFCFLDIRSPGLGDTAMYLCATSRDRAGNTQYFGPGTRLTVL.